This TCR beta chain was obtained from a study of cytomegalovirus exposure and HLA in healthy donors. Germline CDR1 and CDR2: SGDLS and YYNGEE. Trimming took off 3 bases at V and 1 base at J, with 10 bases between the two ends. The CDR3 covers 14 residues. PCR primers comprised 60 Vbeta and 13 Jbeta primers. Sequenced by immunoSEQ multiplex PCR; TCRdb stores in-frame clones only, minus some. This sample has 130,000 to 150,000 clones, with around 73% found just once. The sample was PBMCs. The rearrangement joins TRBV9 to TRBJ1-1; a possible D gene is TRBD1 (5 bases). The TCR originated in a woman between 18 and 30 years old in good health and CMV-seronegative. The CDR3, as DNA: TGTGCCAGCAGCGCCCTGACAGCGAACACTGAAGCTTTCTTT. Translated, it gives CASSALTANTEAFF. Full variable domain (remainder filled in from reference TRBV9 and TRBJ1-1): DSGVTQTPKHLITATGQRVTLRCSPRSGDLSVYWYQQSLDQGLQFLIQYYNGEERAKGNILERFSAQQFPDLHSELNLSSLELGDSALYFCASSALTANTEAFFGQGTRLTVV.